The 3 T cell receptor beta chains presented below share a single source sample, sequenced in a study of identical twins. TCRdb redid the calling of the 5' RACE reads with MiXCR, one entry per CDR3 protein. The data contain 1.5 million to 2 million distinct CDR3 sequences, roughly 35% of them singletons. The source material was cord blood. Every receptor here comes from a newborn girl in good health.

V is TRBV7-9 and J is TRBJ1-6; 9 bases are a match to TRBD1. Germline V lookup: CDR1 SEHNR, CDR2 FQNEAQ (reference sequence). V was pared by 0 bases and J by 9 bases, with 9 bases of the junction left unmatched. The length of the CDR3 is 17 residues. The CDR3 bases are TGTGCCAGCAGCTTAGCTTTAGGGGGACAGGGCCTTTCACCCCTCCACTTT. Translated, it gives CASSLALGGQGLSPLHF.

The rearrangement links TRBV20-1 to TRBJ2-1, with TRBD2 identical over 8 bases. The trim removed 1 base at V and 8 bases at J, leaving 13 bases unmatched. Germline V gives CDR1 DFQATT, CDR2 SNEGSKA (reference sequence). The CDR3 consists of 16 residues. The CDR3, as DNA: TGCAGTGCTAGAGGTAGGATGGCTAGCGGGCGGGATGAGCAGTTCTTC. Its translation: CSARGRMASGRDEQFF.

CDR3 bases: TGTGCCAGCAGATGGAGCCCAGATTTCTATGGCTACACCTTC. Translation gives CASRWSPDFYGYTF. The chain has TRBV12-3 or TRBV12-4 and TRBJ1-2, with D unclear. Trimming left V 6 bases short and J 4 bases short, with 15 bases between. The CDR3 runs 14 residues.